This is a list of T cell receptor beta chains from one sample in a study of regulatory T cells in long-lasting Graves disease. MiXCR was run by TCRdb on the multiplex PCR reads, yielding one entry per CDR3 protein. The sample lists approximately 270,000 distinct CDR3 sequences; 15% to 20% were seen once. These same data were also listed under a study on T cells in Graves' hyperthyroidism and ophthalmopathy.

Sequenced material: peripheral blood mononuclear cells (PBMCs), taken at new diagnosis, from a patient treated with antithyroid drugs. These receptor sequences come from a woman in her 30s with Graves disease. CDR3s include the opening cysteine and the closing phenylalanine or tryptophan. Fields, in order: clone size, J gene, CDR3 length, V gene, D gene, CDR3 protein, CDR3 DNA. D genes are given only for firm matches. Where a row states a size, it is once, few, many or the class of an expanded clone; other rows omit it.

clone_size: many
j_call: TRBJ2-1
cdr3_length: 15
v_call: TRBV3-1
d_call: TRBD2
cdr3_aa: CASSQIGGRENEQFF
cdr3_nt: TGTGCCAGCAGCCAGATCGGGGGGAGGGAGAATGAGCAGTTCTTC

clone_size: NA
j_call: TRBJ2-7
cdr3_length: 14
v_call: TRBV6-2/TRBV6-3
d_call: NA
cdr3_aa: CASSYSSAGDEQYF
cdr3_nt: TGTGCCAGCAGTTACTCTTCGGCAGGGGATGAGCAGTACTTC

clone_size: many
j_call: TRBJ1-2
cdr3_length: 14
v_call: TRBV5-1
d_call: TRBD1
cdr3_aa: CASSLGQGVDGYTF
cdr3_nt: TGCGCCAGCAGCTTGGGACAGGGGGTCGATGGCTACACCTTC

clone_size: many
j_call: TRBJ2-1
cdr3_length: 13
v_call: TRBV9
d_call: NA
cdr3_aa: CASSVDREGEQFF
cdr3_nt: TGTGCCAGCAGCGTGGACAGGGAGGGTGAGCAGTTCTTC

clone_size: many
j_call: TRBJ1-1
cdr3_length: 13
v_call: TRBV3-1
d_call: TRBD1
cdr3_aa: CASSLSGQGAPFF
cdr3_nt: TGTGCCAGCAGCCTATCCGGACAGGGGGCGCCGTTCTTT

clone_size: NA
j_call: TRBJ1-2
cdr3_length: 13
v_call: TRBV29-1
d_call: NA
cdr3_aa: CSVHGDGGDGYTF
cdr3_nt: TGCAGCGTACACGGGGACGGAGGGGATGGCTACACCTTC

clone_size: medium-sized
j_call: TRBJ1-1
cdr3_length: 14
v_call: TRBV20-1
d_call: TRBD1
cdr3_aa: CSAWTGGPNTEAFF
cdr3_nt: TGCAGTGCCTGGACAGGGGGGCCGAACACTGAAGCTTTCTTT

clone_size: NA
j_call: TRBJ1-4
cdr3_length: 17
v_call: TRBV9
d_call: NA
cdr3_aa: CASSVADRVATNEKLFF
cdr3_nt: TGTGCCAGCAGCGTAGCGGATCGGGTAGCGACTAATGAAAAACTGTTTTTT

clone_size: many
j_call: TRBJ2-1
cdr3_length: 13
v_call: TRBV5-1
d_call: TRBD1
cdr3_aa: CASSPQGDNEQFF
cdr3_nt: TGCGCCAGCAGCCCACAGGGGGACAATGAGCAGTTCTTC

clone_size: NA
j_call: TRBJ2-2
cdr3_length: 17
v_call: TRBV5-1
d_call: TRBD2
cdr3_aa: CASSLAFSGTYTGELFF
cdr3_nt: TGCGCCAGCAGCTTGGCGTTTAGCGGGACTTACACCGGGGAGCTGTTTTTT

clone_size: many
j_call: TRBJ1-5
cdr3_length: 15
v_call: TRBV3-1
d_call: NA
cdr3_aa: CASSHSSGSNQPQHF
cdr3_nt: TGTGCCAGCAGCCATTCATCAGGGAGTAATCAGCCCCAGCATTTT